Described below is a single T cell receptor (beta chain) sequence and its context. Its specificity is not known. The data are from a study of T cell responses to AZD1222 COVID-19 vaccine. Whole-study findings and limits: Repertoires were obtained solely post-peak T cell response. Regions 160-218 and 743-854 dominated among vaccine-associated CD4 TCRs spanning spike. Spike-specific TCR depth and breadth grew after two AZD1222 doses. Just a handful of people given AZD1222 tested seropositive at baseline.

Using immunoSEQ multiplex PCR, the repertoire was profiled, and TCRdb retains in-frame clones only, with some absent. The table includes roughly 120,000 clones, roughly 88% detected once. From germline, CDR1 is SNHLY and CDR2 FYNNEI. V lost 4 bases to trimming and J lost 6 bases, with 13 bases between them. The CDR3 length is 13 residues. The TCR comes from an adult in good health. The sample in question was peripheral blood, obtained on day 0 of AZD1222 vaccination. The chain carries TRBV2 and TRBJ2-7; TRBD2 is a possible D gene (7 bases). The CDR3 is CASSGEGVVEQYF. CDR3 nucleotides: TGTGCCAGCAGTGGGGAGGGGGTGGTCGAGCAGTACTTC.